This entry describes one T cell receptor (beta chain). Its matching antigen is unknown. The sample originates from a study of blood T cells in healthy people across ages. Study results and limitations: Unknown donor CMV status possibly confounded expanded clonotype changes.

Germline CDR1 reads SGHAT; CDR2 reads FQNNGV. Trimming pared 5 bases from V and 2 bases from J, leaving 14 bases between. The CDR3 spans 15 residues. The use of a sample-barcoded 5' primer and a J-beta primer mix characterized a second PCR of roughly 7 to 12 cycles. One entry per CDR3 protein, called by TCRdb with MiXCR from the 5' RACE reads. This table holds approximately 1.5 million distinct CDR3 sequences, 42% found once. At least 6 million PBMCs were isolated per sample. The amount of total RNA extracted per sample was at least 5 micrograms. The source material was blood. The J gene is TRBJ2-3, the V gene TRBV11-2, with D possibly TRBD2 on 5 matching bases. The receptor was isolated from a woman aged 18-35 years in good health. CDR3: CASSPRPGNTDTQYF. The DNA for the CDR3 is TGTGCCAGCAGCCCGAGACCGGGAAACACAGATACGCAGTATTTT.